This passage covers 32 T cell receptor beta chains from one sample sequenced in a study of T-cell reconstitution after alpha-beta-depleted transplantation in children. The TCRbeta library incorporated unique molecular identifiers. TCRdb recomputed calls from the PCR reads with MiXCR, one row per CDR3 protein. The sample consists of 73,000 or so distinct CDR3 sequences, roughly 4.5% of them appearing once. The specimen comprised PBMCs, mostly from graft donor cells, sampled 180 days after TCRalphabeta/CD19-depleted stem cell transplant. All receptors come from a boy younger than two who had a stem cell transplant for acute myeloid leukemia, so the T cells may come from the graft donor.

The table lists this clonotype with many counts. The junction does not match germline at one end; this may be a read error. V is TRBV5-1 and J is TRBJ2-5, with TRBD2 as a possible D gene (6 bases). The germline V gene has CDR1 SGHRS and CDR2 YFSETQ. The CDR3 has 15 residues. The chain's CDR3 is CASTLRRDLQETQYF. As DNA, the CDR3 is TGCGCCAGCACCTTGAGGCGGGACCTCCAAGAGACCCAGTACTTC.

This clonotype occurred many times. The rearrangement joins TRBV5-1 to TRBJ1-2, with D perhaps TRBD1 (5 bases). Germline CDR1 SGHRS, CDR2 YFSETQ. V lost 2 bases and J 6 bases, leaving 11 bases between the germline ends. The CDR3 is 13 residues long. The CDR3 is CASSFGGTDGYTF. DNA for the CDR3: TGCGCCAGCAGCTTCGGAGGGACGGATGGCTACACCTTC. The variable domain in full, completed from reference TRBV5-1 and TRBJ1-2, reads KAGVTQTPRYLIKTRGQQVTLSCSPISGHRSVSWYQQTPGQGLQFLFEYFSETQRNKGNFPGRFSGRQFSNSRSEMNVSTLELGDSALYLCASSFGGTDGYTFGSGTRLTVV.

This clonotype has ten or more counts. The chain has TRBV5-1 and TRBJ2-3; the D gene is possibly TRBD1 (5 bases). V dropped 0 bases and J dropped 5 bases, with 13 bases sitting between them. This CDR3 region has 15 residues. CDR1 SGHRS and CDR2 YFSETQ come from the germline V gene. The chain's CDR3 is CASSLEQGRVDTQYF. The CDR3 DNA follows: TGCGCCAGCAGCTTGGAGCAGGGAAGGGTAGATACGCAGTATTTT.

This clonotype has a count of ten or more. The gene calls are TRBV12-3 or TRBV12-4 and TRBJ1-2, with 7 bases lining up with TRBD1. The CDR3 extends over 12 amino acids. V shed 6 bases, J shed 8 bases, and the junction held 6 bases outside the gene matches. The CDR3 coding sequence is TGTGCCAGCAGGGGAAACAGGGGCGGCTACACCTTC. It yields the protein CASRGNRGGYTF.

The sample holds many counts of this clonotype. The chain recombines TRBV20-1 with TRBJ1-6; D unresolved. Germline CDR1 and CDR2: DFQATT and SNEGSKA (reference sequence). The V end lost 6 bases, the J end lost 6 bases, and 9 bases lay between the germline ends. CDR3 length equals 12 residues. Here the CDR3 reads CSAGGPNSPLHF. The CDR3 DNA reads as TGCAGTGCAGGAGGACCTAATTCACCCCTCCACTTT.

This clonotype appeared many times. V gene TRBV10-3 combines with J gene TRBJ2-3; 9 bases are a match to TRBD2. Per the germline V gene, CDR1 is ENHRY and CDR2 is SYGVKD. V gave up 6 bases and J gave up 2 bases; unmatched junction bases: 3. This CDR3 contains 14 residues. This CDR3 reads CAIRRLADTDTQYF. CDR3 DNA sequence: TGTGCCATCAGAAGACTAGCGGACACAGATACGCAGTATTTT.

This clonotype was counted a few times. CDR3 residues: CASSLEGGSGAQYF. For the CDR3, the DNA is TGTGCCAGCAGCTTGGAGGGCGGATCCGGGGCCCAGTACTTC. The chain has TRBV5-4 and TRBJ2-5, with D perhaps matching TRBD2 (5 bases). V was cut by 0 bases and J by 9 bases, with 15 bases left in between. This CDR3 is 14 amino acids long. The V gene's germline CDR1 is SGHNT and CDR2 YYREEE (reference sequence).

The sample holds many counts of this clonotype. The V call is TRBV24-1, the J call TRBJ2-5; D is perhaps TRBD2 (5 bases). V lost 9 bases to trimming and J lost 4 bases, with 8 bases between them. This CDR3 contains 11 residues. Germline CDR1 is KGHDR and CDR2 is SFDVKD. The CDR3, as DNA: TGTGCCACCGGTGCGGGAGAGACCCAGTACTTC. The encoded protein is CATGAGETQYF.

This clonotype was seen at least ten times. CDR3: CASSFSLPTDTQYF. The CDR3 DNA is TGTGCCAGCAGCTTTTCCCTGCCCACAGATACGCAGTATTTT. This chain links TRBV13 with TRBJ2-3; no definite D call. The germline V and J ends were trimmed by 3 bases and 2 bases, with 9 bases remaining between them. From germline, CDR1 is PRHDT and CDR2 FYEKMQ (reference sequence). The CDR3 totals 14 residues. The variable domain in full, completed from reference TRBV13 and TRBJ2-3, reads AAGVIQSPRHLIKEKRETATLKCYPIPRHDTVYWYQQGPGQDPQFLISFYEKMQSDKGSIPDRFSAQQFSDYHSELNMSSLELGDSALYFCASSFSLPTDTQYFGPGTRLTVL.

This clonotype was found many times. The chain employs TRBV12-3 or TRBV12-4 and TRBJ1-5; tentatively, D is TRBD1 (5 bases). Trimming took off 6 bases at V and 5 bases at J, with 14 bases between the two ends. The CDR3 totals 14 residues. CDR3 bases: TGTGCCAGCAGCCGGGGGGTCTTGGATCAGCCCCAGCATTTT. Translation: CASSRGVLDQPQHF.

This clonotype was recorded a few times. The genes are TRBV7-3 and TRBJ2-6; a possible D gene is TRBD1 (6 bases). The germline V gene encodes CDR1 SGHTA and CDR2 FQGTGA. Trimming removed 4 bases at V and 2 bases at J, with 15 bases between. The CDR3 contains 17 residues. The CDR3 sequence is CASSSSGQHTGANVLTF. Written as DNA, the CDR3 is TGTGCCAGCAGCTCCTCAGGACAGCACACTGGGGCCAACGTCCTGACTTTC. The whole variable domain, filled in from reference TRBV7-3 and TRBJ2-6, reads GAGVSQTPSNKVTEKGKYVELRCDPISGHTALYWYRQSLGQGPEFLIYFQGTGAADDSGLPNDRFFAVRPEGSVSTLKIQRTERGDSAVYLCASSSSGQHTGANVLTFGAGSRLTVL.

This clonotype showed up many times. The rearrangement joins TRBV5-1 to TRBJ1-4; D is possibly TRBD1 (6 bases). Germline CDR1 reads SGHRS; CDR2 reads YFSETQ. V was trimmed by 0 bases and J by 8 bases, leaving 11 bases between them. CDR3 length equals 14 residues. CDR3: CASSLDREGEKLFF. The CDR3, as DNA: TGCGCCAGCAGCTTGGACAGGGAGGGGGAAAAACTGTTTTTT. The whole variable domain, filled in from reference TRBV5-1 and TRBJ1-4, reads KAGVTQTPRYLIKTRGQQVTLSCSPISGHRSVSWYQQTPGQGLQFLFEYFSETQRNKGNFPGRFSGRQFSNSRSEMNVSTLELGDSALYLCASSLDREGEKLFFGSGTQLSVL.

The table lists this clonotype with many counts. This chain connects TRBV19 to TRBJ2-2; possibly TRBD1 for D (5 bases). Deletions cut 3 bases from V and 1 base from J, with 6 bases between. Looked up from germline, CDR1 is LNHDA and CDR2 is SQIVND (reference sequence). The CDR3 loop spans 14 amino acids. CDR3 in amino acids: CASSIGQNTGELFF. The CDR3 coding sequence is TGTGCCAGTAGTATCGGACAGAACACCGGGGAGCTGTTTTTT.

This clonotype occurred many times. The junction does not match germline at one end; this may be a read error. The CDR3 reads CASSLLSTAELFF. The CDR3 DNA reads TGTGCCAGCAGCTTGTTGAGCACCGCGGAGCTGTTTTTT. V is TRBV11-2 and J is TRBJ2-2; D gene uncertain. This CDR3 region has 13 residues. CDR1 is SGHAT and CDR2 is FQNNGV in the germline V gene.

J is TRBJ2-1 and V is TRBV2; D possibly corresponds to TRBD2 (6 bases). V gave up 6 bases and J gave up 6 bases, with 18 bases separating them. The V gene's germline CDR1 is SNHLY and CDR2 FYNNEI. CDR3 length equals 15 residues. The CDR3 nucleotides read TGTGCCAGCAGGGGACTGTCTGCCCCTTCCAATGAGCAGTTCTTC. This sequence encodes CASRGLSAPSNEQFF.

There are many counts of this clonotype. This rearrangement joins TRBV18 to TRBJ2-7, with 10 bases matching TRBD2. The CDR3 spans 16 residues. Trimming removed 3 bases from V and 1 base from J; junction bases left unmatched: 6. The germline gives CDR1 KGHSH, CDR2 LQKENI. The CDR3 here is CASSPRVAGGSYEQYF. The CDR3 region has the DNA TGTGCCAGCTCACCCCGGGTAGCGGGGGGTTCCTACGAGCAGTACTTC.

Many counts were recorded for this clonotype. The chain carries TRBV24-1 and TRBJ2-7, with a tentative D call TRBD1 (6 bases). The ends were cut back, 2 bases at V and 8 bases at J, with 15 bases in the middle. CDR1 and CDR2 (germline): KGHDR, SFDVKD. The CDR3 totals 14 residues. The CDR3 loop reads CATSDSAQGVKQYF. Written as DNA, the CDR3 is TGTGCCACCAGTGATTCTGCACAGGGAGTGAAGCAGTACTTC.

Ten or more counts support this clonotype. This rearrangement joins TRBV12-3 or TRBV12-4 to TRBJ2-3, with 8 positions matching TRBD1. The ends lost 4 bases at V and 3 bases at J; junction bases unmatched: 12. The CDR3 has 17 amino acids. The CDR3 bases are TGTGCCAGCAGTTCTTTACCCGGGACAGGCAAGACAGATACGCAGTATTTT. Translation gives CASSSLPGTGKTDTQYF.

In this sample, this clonotype turned up many times. The rearrangement uses TRBV7-2 and TRBJ1-3, with 8 bases identical to TRBD1. The V and J ends lost 3 bases and 4 bases, in that order; junction bases with no gene match: 5. This CDR3 has 15 amino acids. The germline V gene has CDR1 SGHTA and CDR2 FQGNSA. The CDR3 DNA reads as TGTGCCAGCAGCTTGCGGACAGGGTACGGAAACACCATATATTTT. Its translation is CASSLRTGYGNTIYF.

There are many counts of this clonotype. The chain combines TRBV11-3 with TRBJ2-2; 8 nucleotides line up with TRBD2. With 3 bases clipped from V and 8 bases from J, the junction kept 11 bases outside the gene matches. CDR3 length: 16 residues. Germline values: CDR1 SGHNT, CDR2 YENEEA. DNA of the CDR3: TGTGCCAGCAGCTTGGACGGGACTAGTGTTCGGGGGGAGCTGTTTTTT. It encodes CASSLDGTSVRGELFF. The full variable domain, in which reference TRBV11-3 and TRBJ2-2 provide the parts outside the CDR3, is EAGVVQSPRYKIIEKKQPVAFWCNPISGHNTLYWYLQNLGQGPELLIRYENEEAVDDSQLPKDRFSAERLKGVDSTLKIQPAELGDSAVYLCASSLDGTSVRGELFFGEGSRLTVL.

The rearrangement uses TRBV3-1 and TRBJ2-1, with D possibly being TRBD1 or TRBD2 (6 bases each). Trimming cost V 11 bases and J 4 bases, with 33 bases left between them. Germline lookup yields CDR1 LGHDT and CDR2 YNNKEL (reference sequence). This CDR3 comprises 19 residues. The CDR3 reads CACSKRAPGAWVQYNEQFF. The CDR3, as DNA: TGTGCCTGCTCCAAGCGGGCCCCGGGGGCCTGGGTCCAATACAATGAGCAGTTCTTC.

There are many counts of this clonotype. The V and J genes are TRBV4-3 and TRBJ2-7; no clear D gene. This CDR3 comprises 14 residues. V was trimmed by 0 bases and J by 1 base, leaving 7 bases between them. Germline lookup yields CDR1 LGHNA and CDR2 YSLEER. The chain's CDR3 is CASSQDFRSYEQYF. CDR3 nucleotides: TGCGCCAGCAGCCAAGATTTCAGGTCCTACGAGCAGTACTTC.

This clonotype was recorded at least ten times. This chain connects TRBV20-1 to TRBJ2-1; weak D call: TRBD1 (6 bases). Germline V gene data show CDR1 as DFQATT and CDR2 as SNEGSKA (reference sequence). This CDR3 has 13 residues. Trimming took 5 bases from V and 5 from J, leaving 13 bases between them. This CDR3 is CSAGSGVHNEQFF. CDR3 sequence (DNA): TGCAGTGCTGGATCAGGGGTCCACAATGAGCAGTTCTTC.

This clonotype showed up many times. The rearrangement links TRBV20-1 to TRBJ2-1; weak D call: TRBD1 (5 bases). Trimming stripped 5 bases from V and 12 bases from J, with 14 bases between. The V gene's germline CDR1 is DFQATT and CDR2 SNEGSKA (reference sequence). The length of the CDR3 is 11 residues. The CDR3 DNA follows: TGCAGTGCTGCGCCAGGACACCCGCAGTTCTTC. It translates to CSAAPGHPQFF.

This clonotype was seen ten or more times. The chain uses TRBV5-1 and TRBJ2-6, with 9 nucleotides matching TRBD1. The V gene end was trimmed by 4 bases and the J gene end by 0 bases; junction bases not matched to a gene: 5. The length of the CDR3 is 17 residues. Germline V gives CDR1 SGHRS, CDR2 YFSETQ. In nucleotides, the CDR3 is TGCGCCAGCAGCCCCGGGACAGGGAACTCTGGGGCCAACGTCCTGACTTTC. Amino acids: CASSPGTGNSGANVLTF.

This clonotype was counted many times. The chain employs TRBV15 and TRBJ2-7; maybe TRBD2 (5 bases). V lost 3 bases, J lost 1 base, and 7 bases lay in between. The CDR3 has 13 residues. Germline V gene sequence: CDR1 LNHNV, CDR2 YYDKDF (reference sequence). The CDR3 loop reads CATSSGRSYEQYV. DNA for the CDR3: TGTGCCACCAGCAGTGGGAGATCCTACGAGCAGTACGTC.

This clonotype appeared many times. The CDR3 is CASSLAGQPYEQYV. The DNA for the CDR3 is TGTGCCAGCAGCTTGGCCGGACAGCCCTACGAGCAGTACGTC. This chain links TRBV5-4 with TRBJ2-7, with a tentative D call TRBD1 (6 bases). Trimming removed 0 bases from V and 2 bases from J, with 9 bases in between. CDR1 is SGHNT, CDR2 YYREEE, per germline (reference sequence). The length of the CDR3 is 14 residues.

This clonotype occurred many times. The chain employs TRBV20-1 and TRBJ2-1, with TRBD2 matching over 8 bases. CDR3 length: 15 amino acids. Germline V gene lookup returns CDR1 DFQATT and CDR2 SNEGSKA (reference sequence). V dropped 3 bases and J dropped 5; count of bases not matched to a gene: 9. CDR3 coding DNA: TGCAGTGCTAGTCTCCGGGGGGGCCTGAACAATGAGCAGTTCTTC. This codes for CSASLRGGLNNEQFF.

This clonotype occurred many times. The J gene is TRBJ1-5, the V gene TRBV12-3 or TRBV12-4; D gene ambiguous. The V end lost 1 base, the J end lost 2 bases, and 9 bases lay between the germline ends. CDR3 size: 15 residues. The DNA for the CDR3 is TGTGCCAGCAGTTTAGTGGGCCGGGGCAATCAGCCCCAGCATTTT. It encodes CASSLVGRGNQPQHF.

This clonotype appeared many times. This chain connects TRBV11-3 to TRBJ1-6; tentatively, D is TRBD1 (5 bases). CDR1 and CDR2 from the germline V gene are SGHNT and YENEEA. The CDR3 consists of 15 residues. Trimming took 5 bases from V and 9 from J, leaving 17 bases between them. The CDR3 nucleotides read TGTGCCAGCAGCCGCAGGACGTCTGGGGGTTCACCCCTCCACTTT. It codes for CASSRRTSGGSPLHF.

This clonotype was counted many times. The J gene is TRBJ1-2, the V gene TRBV12-3 or TRBV12-4; TRBD1 matches at 9 bases. J was trimmed by 4 bases and V by 3 bases; bases with no gene match: 6. The CDR3 runs to 15 residues. The CDR3 here is CASSFPGTGPYGYTF. CDR3 DNA sequence: TGTGCCAGCAGTTTCCCCGGGACAGGGCCCTATGGCTACACCTTC.

This clonotype was recorded at least ten times. The V and J genes are TRBV7-2 and TRBJ2-1, with D unclear. The CDR3 loop spans 12 amino acids. V gave up 7 bases and J gave up 6 bases, with 10 bases separating them. The germline gives CDR1 SGHTA, CDR2 FQGNSA. This CDR3 reads CASTPQGNEQFF. The CDR3 coding sequence is TGTGCCAGCACCCCCCAAGGCAATGAGCAGTTCTTC. Drawing the rest from reference TRBV7-2 and TRBJ2-1, the complete variable domain is GAGVSQSPSNKVTEKGKDVELRCDPISGHTALYWYRQSLGQGLEFLIYFQGNSAPDKSGLPSDRFSAERTGGSVSTLTIQRTQQEDSAVYLCASTPQGNEQFFGPGTRLTVL.